A few counts support the clone carrying this TCR beta chain. Its antigen is still unknown. This specimen belongs to a study of response to subunit inactivated influenza vaccine. Findings of the study overall: Authors suggested each seasonal flu vaccination may recruit only limited numbers of new T cells.

TCRdb fed the RT-PCR reads into MiXCR, producing one record per CDR3 protein. The table lists about 300,000 distinct CDR3 sequences, roughly 22% of them singletons. This CDR3 is built from 14 residues. With 2 bases removed from V and 3 bases from J, the gap between germline ends came to 11 bases. The clonotype was recovered from a man between 50 and 70 years old who received an inactivated influenza vaccine. Specimen: PBMCs from blood, collected about 20 months after vaccination. This chain uses TRBV12-3 or TRBV12-4 with TRBJ2-7; D possibly corresponds to TRBD2 (6 bases). The CDR3 spells CASSLSAGHYEQYF. DNA for the CDR3: TGTGCCAGCAGTTTATCGGCGGGGCACTACGAGCAGTACTTC.